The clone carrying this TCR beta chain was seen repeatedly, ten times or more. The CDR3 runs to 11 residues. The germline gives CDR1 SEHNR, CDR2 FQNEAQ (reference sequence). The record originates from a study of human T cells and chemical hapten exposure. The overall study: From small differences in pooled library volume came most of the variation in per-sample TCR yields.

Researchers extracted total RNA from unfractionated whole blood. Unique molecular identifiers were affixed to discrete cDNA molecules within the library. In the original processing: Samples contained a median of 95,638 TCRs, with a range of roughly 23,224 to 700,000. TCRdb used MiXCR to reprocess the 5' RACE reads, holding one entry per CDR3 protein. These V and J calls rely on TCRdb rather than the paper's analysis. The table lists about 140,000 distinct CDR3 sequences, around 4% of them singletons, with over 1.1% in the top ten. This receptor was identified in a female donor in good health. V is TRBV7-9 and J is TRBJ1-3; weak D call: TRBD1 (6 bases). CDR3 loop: CSSGAVNTIYF. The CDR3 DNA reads TGTTCCTCAGGGGCCGTCAACACCATATATTTT.